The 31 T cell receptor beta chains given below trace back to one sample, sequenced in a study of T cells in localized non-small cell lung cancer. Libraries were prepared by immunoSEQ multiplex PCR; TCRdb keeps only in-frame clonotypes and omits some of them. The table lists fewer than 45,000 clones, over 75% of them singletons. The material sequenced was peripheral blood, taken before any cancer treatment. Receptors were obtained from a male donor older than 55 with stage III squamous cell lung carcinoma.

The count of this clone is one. The DNA of the CDR3 is TGTGCCAGCAGCTTCATACGGGAGGGCCGGACAGATACGCAGTATTTT. Its protein product is CASSFIREGRTDTQYF. This chain joins TRBV7-8 and TRBJ2-3, with TRBD2 matching over 8 bases. The germline gives CDR1 SGHVS, CDR2 FQNEAQ. The trim removed 3 bases at V and 3 bases at J, leaving 8 bases unmatched. The CDR3 is 16 residues long.

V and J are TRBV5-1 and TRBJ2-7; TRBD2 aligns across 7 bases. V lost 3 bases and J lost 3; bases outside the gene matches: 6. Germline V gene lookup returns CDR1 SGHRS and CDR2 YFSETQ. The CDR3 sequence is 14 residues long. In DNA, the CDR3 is TGCGCCAGCAGCTCGTCGGGGGGAAACTACGAGCAGTACTTC. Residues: CASSSSGGNYEQYF.

CDR3 nucleotides: TGTGCCAGCAGCTTAGAAGTGTCGAGCCCTAACTATGGCTACACCTTC. Residues: CASSLEVSSPNYGYTF. This sequence joins TRBV7-9 and TRBJ1-2; D unclear. V was shortened by 1 base and J by 0 bases, with 12 bases between the two germline ends. The CDR3 has 16 residues. Germline lookup yields CDR1 SEHNR and CDR2 FQNEAQ (reference sequence).

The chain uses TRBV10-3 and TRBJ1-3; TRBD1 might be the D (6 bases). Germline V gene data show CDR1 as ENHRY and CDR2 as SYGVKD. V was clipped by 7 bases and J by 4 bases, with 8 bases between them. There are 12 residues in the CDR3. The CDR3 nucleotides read TGTGCCATCAATCAGGGGGGAAACACCATATATTTT. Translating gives CAINQGGNTIYF.

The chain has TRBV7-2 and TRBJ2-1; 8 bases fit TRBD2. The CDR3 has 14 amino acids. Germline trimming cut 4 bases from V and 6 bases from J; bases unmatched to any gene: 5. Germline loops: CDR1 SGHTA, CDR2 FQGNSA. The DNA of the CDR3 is TGTGCCAGCAGCTGGAGTAGCGGGGCCAATGAGCAGTTCTTC. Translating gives CASSWSSGANEQFF.

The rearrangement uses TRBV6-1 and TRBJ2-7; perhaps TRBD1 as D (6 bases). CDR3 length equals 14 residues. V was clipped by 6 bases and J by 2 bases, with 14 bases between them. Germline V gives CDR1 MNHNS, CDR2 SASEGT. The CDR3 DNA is TGTGCCAGCAGGCGACAGGTTGGGCCCTACGAGCAGTACTTC. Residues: CASRRQVGPYEQYF.

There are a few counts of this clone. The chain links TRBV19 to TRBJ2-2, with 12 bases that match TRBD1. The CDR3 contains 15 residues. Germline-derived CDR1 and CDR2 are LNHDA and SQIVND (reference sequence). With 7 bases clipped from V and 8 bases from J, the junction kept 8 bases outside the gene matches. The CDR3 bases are TGTGCCAGTACCAGCGGGACAGGGGGCATGGGGGAGCTGTTTTTT. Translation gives CASTSGTGGMGELFF.

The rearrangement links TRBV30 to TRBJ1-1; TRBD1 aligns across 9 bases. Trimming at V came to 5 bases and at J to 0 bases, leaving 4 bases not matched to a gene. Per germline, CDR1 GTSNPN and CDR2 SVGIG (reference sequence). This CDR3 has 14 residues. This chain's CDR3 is CAWGTGIMNTEAFF. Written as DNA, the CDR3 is TGTGCCTGGGGGACAGGGATAATGAACACTGAAGCTTTCTTT.

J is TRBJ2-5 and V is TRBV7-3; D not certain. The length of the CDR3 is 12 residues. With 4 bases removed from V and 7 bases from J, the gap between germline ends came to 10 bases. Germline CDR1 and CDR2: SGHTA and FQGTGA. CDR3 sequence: CASSSLKGTQYF. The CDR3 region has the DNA TGTGCCAGCAGCTCCCTTAAGGGGACCCAGTACTTC. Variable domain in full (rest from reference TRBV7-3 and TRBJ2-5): GAGVSQTPSNKVTEKGKYVELRCDPISGHTALYWYRQSLGQGPEFLIYFQGTGAADDSGLPNDRFFAVRPEGSVSTLKIQRTERGDSAVYLCASSSLKGTQYFGPGTRLLVL.

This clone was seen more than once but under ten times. CDR3 protein: CASLRGPGLVAHEQFF. CDR3 bases: TGTGCCAGCTTGAGGGGCCCGGGACTCGTTGCCCATGAGCAGTTCTTC. The gene calls are TRBV7-9 and TRBJ2-1, with a tentative D call TRBD2 (6 bases). The germline V gene encodes CDR1 SEHNR and CDR2 FQNEAQ (reference sequence). The CDR3 has 16 residues. Trimming took 8 bases from V and 8 from J, leaving 25 bases between them.

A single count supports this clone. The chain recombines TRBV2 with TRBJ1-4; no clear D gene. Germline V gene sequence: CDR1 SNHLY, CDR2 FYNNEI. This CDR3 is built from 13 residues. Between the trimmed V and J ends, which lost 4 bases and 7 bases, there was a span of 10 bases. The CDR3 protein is CASSVAGSEKLFF. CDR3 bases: TGTGCCAGCAGTGTTGCAGGTAGTGAAAAACTGTTTTTT.

CDR3 nucleotides: TGTGCCAGCAGCTTAGAGGTTGAGGGATCCTATGGCTACACCTTC. It specifies CASSLEVEGSYGYTF. The chain employs TRBV11-2 and TRBJ1-2; D is undetermined. The CDR3 contains 15 residues. Germline lookup yields CDR1 SGHAT and CDR2 FQNNGV. V was clipped by 0 bases and J by 4 bases, with 12 bases between them.

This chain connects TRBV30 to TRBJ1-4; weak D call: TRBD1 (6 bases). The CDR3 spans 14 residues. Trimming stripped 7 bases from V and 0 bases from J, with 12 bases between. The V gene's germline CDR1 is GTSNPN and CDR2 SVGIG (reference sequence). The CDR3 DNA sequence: TGTGCCTACCAGGGGAGGTCAACTAATGAAAAACTGTTTTTT. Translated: CAYQGRSTNEKLFF. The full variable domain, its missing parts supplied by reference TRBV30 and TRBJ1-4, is SQTIHQWPATLVQPVGSPLSLECTVEGTSNPNLYWYRQAAGRGLQLLFYSVGIGQISSEVPQNLSASRPQDRQFILSSKKLLLSDSGFYLCAYQGRSTNEKLFFGSGTQLSVL.

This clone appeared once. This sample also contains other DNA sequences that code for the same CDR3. For the CDR3, the DNA is TGTGCCAGCAGCTTGGCAGGGCCTGGGGCCAACGTCCTGACTTTC. It encodes CASSLAGPGANVLTF. The chain couples TRBV5-6 to TRBJ2-6, with a possible D match to TRBD1 (5 bases). The germline gives CDR1 SGHDT, CDR2 YYEEEE. Between the trimmed V and J ends, which lost 0 bases and 2 bases, there was a span of 6 bases. This CDR3 is built from 15 residues.

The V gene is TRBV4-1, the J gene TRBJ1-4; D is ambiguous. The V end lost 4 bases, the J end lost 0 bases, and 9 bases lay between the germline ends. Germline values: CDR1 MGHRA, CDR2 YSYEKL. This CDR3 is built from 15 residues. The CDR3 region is CASSPYTSTNEKLFF. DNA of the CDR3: TGCGCCAGCAGCCCTTACACCTCAACTAATGAAAAACTGTTTTTT.

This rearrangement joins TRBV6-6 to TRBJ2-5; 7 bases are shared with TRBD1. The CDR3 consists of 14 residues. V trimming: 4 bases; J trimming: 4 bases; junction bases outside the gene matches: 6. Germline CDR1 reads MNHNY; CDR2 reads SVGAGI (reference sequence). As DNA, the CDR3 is TGTGCCAGCAGTTCACCTTCAGGGGGAGAGACCCAGTACTTC. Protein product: CASSSPSGGETQYF.

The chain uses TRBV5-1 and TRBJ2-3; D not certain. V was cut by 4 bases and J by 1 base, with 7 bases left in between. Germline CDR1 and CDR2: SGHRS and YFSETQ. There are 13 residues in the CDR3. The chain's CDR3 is CASSEPGTDTQYF. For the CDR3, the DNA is TGCGCCAGCAGCGAGCCGGGCACAGATACGCAGTATTTT.

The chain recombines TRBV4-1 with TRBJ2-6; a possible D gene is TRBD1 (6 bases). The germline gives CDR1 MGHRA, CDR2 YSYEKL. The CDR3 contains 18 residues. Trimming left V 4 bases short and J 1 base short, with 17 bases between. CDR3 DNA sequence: TGCGCCAGCAGCCGGGGTGGGGGACAACCTTCTGGGGCCAACGTCCTGACTTTC. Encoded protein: CASSRGGGQPSGANVLTF.

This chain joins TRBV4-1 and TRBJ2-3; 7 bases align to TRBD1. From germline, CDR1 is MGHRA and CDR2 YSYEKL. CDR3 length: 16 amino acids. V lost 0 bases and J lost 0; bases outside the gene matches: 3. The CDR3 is CASSQDPGQSTDTQYF. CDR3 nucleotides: TGCGCCAGCAGCCAAGATCCGGGACAGAGCACAGATACGCAGTATTTT.

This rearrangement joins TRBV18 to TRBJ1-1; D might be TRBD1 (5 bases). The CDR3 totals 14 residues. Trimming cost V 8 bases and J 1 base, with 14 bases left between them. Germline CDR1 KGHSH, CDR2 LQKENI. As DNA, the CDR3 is TGTGCCAGCCAAACCGGGACGGGGAACACTGAAGCTTTCTTT. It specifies CASQTGTGNTEAFF.

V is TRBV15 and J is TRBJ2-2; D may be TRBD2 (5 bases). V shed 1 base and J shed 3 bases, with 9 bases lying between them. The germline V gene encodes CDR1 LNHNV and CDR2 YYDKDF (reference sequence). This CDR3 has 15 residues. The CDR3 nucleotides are TGTGCCACCAGCAGAGGAGGAGGAGACACCGGGGAGCTGTTTTTT. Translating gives CATSRGGGDTGELFF.

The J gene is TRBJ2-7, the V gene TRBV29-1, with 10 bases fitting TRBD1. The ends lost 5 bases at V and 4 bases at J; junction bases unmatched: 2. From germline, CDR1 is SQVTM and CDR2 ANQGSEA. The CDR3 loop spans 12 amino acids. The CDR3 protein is CSVRDRGYEQYF. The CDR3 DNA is TGCAGCGTTAGGGACAGGGGTTACGAGCAGTACTTC.

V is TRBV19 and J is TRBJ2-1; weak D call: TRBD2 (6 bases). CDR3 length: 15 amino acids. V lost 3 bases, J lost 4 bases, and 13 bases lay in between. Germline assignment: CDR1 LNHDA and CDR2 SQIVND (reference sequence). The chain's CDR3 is CASSIQRDFYNEQFF. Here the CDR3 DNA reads TGTGCCAGTAGTATCCAACGGGACTTTTACAATGAGCAGTTCTTC.

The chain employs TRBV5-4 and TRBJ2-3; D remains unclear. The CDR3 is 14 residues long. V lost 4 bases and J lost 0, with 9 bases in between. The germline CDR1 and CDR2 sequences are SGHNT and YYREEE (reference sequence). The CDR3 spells CASSAKSSTDTQYF. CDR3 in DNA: TGTGCCAGCAGCGCGAAGTCTAGCACAGATACGCAGTATTTT.

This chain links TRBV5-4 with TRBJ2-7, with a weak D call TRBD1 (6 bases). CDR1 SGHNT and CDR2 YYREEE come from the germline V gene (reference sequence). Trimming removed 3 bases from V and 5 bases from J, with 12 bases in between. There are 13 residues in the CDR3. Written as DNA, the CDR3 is TGTGCCAGCAGCTCAACAGGGTTCAACGAGCAGTACTTC. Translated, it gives CASSSTGFNEQYF.

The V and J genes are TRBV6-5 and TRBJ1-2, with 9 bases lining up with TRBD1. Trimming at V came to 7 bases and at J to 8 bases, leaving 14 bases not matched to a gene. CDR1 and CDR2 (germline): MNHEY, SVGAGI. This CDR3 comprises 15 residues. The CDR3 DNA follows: TGTGCCAGCACCGAAGGGCAGGGACAGGGTTTCGGCTACACCTTC. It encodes CASTEGQGQGFGYTF.

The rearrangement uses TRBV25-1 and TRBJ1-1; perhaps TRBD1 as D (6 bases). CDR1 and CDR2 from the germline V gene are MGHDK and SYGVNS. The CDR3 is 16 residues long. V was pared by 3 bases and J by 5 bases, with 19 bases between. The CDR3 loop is CASSDTEGGQRTEAFF. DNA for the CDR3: TGTGCCAGCAGTGACACCGAGGGGGGGCAAAGGACTGAAGCTTTCTTT.

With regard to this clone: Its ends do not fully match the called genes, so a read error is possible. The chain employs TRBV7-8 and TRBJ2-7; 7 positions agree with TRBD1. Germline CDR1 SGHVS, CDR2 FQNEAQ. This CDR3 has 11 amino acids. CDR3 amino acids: CASSGWDRHSF. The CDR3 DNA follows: TGTGCCAGCAGCGGATGGGACAGACATAGCTTC.

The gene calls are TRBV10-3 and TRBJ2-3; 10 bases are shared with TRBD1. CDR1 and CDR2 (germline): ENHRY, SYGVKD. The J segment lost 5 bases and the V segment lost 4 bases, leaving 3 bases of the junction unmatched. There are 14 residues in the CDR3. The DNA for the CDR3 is TGTGCCATCAGTGCTGGGACAGGGGAAGATACGCAGTATTTT. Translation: CAISAGTGEDTQYF.

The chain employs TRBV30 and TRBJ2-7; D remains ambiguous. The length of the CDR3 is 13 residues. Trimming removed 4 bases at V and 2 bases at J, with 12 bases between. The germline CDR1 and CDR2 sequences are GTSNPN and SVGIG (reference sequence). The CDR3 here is CAWKEPATYEQYF. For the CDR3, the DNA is TGTGCCTGGAAGGAGCCAGCTACCTACGAGCAGTACTTC.

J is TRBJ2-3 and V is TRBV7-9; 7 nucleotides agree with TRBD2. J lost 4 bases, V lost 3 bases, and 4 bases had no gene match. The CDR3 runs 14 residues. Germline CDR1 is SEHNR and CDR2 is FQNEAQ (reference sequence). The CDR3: CASSFTGGPDTQYF. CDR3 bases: TGTGCCAGCAGCTTTACGGGGGGACCAGATACGCAGTATTTT.